This TCR beta chain originates from a study of cytomegalovirus exposure and HLA in healthy donors. Points from the study as a whole: In an earlier analysis, in about 530 donors, most V segments appeared productive either ~90% or ~30% of the time. In a later analysis, a missense DCLRE1C variant was linked to TCR beta V- and J-gene trimming.

Primers for the PCR totalled 60 Vbeta and 13 Jbeta. Produced via immunoSEQ multiplex PCR; TCRdb's table is partial and in-frame only. This table has roughly 200,000 clones, 65% to 90% appearing once. A word on this clone: What it binds is unknown.

Healthy bone marrow donors made up the donors. The receptor was derived from a woman aged 45-59 years in good health and CMV-seronegative. Material: PBMCs.

CDR3 region: CASTSRRLSGANVLTF. The CDR3 DNA sequence: TGTGCCAGCACCTCCCGGCGGTTATCTGGGGCCAACGTCCTGACTTTC. The genes are TRBV28 and TRBJ2-6; D gene unclear. V lost 7 bases and J 1 base, leaving 14 bases between the germline ends. Germline V lookup: CDR1 MDHEN, CDR2 SYDVKM. The CDR3 covers 16 residues.